One TCR beta chain is described in this entry. Antigen specificity is unknown. The sample belongs to a study of cytomegalovirus exposure and HLA in healthy donors. The PCR made use of 60 Vbeta and 13 Jbeta primers. Measured with immunoSEQ multiplex PCR; TCRdb has only the in-frame clones, and not every one. This table has roughly 120,000 clones, 84% appearing once. Study observations and caveats: A later analysis showed TCR association rates differing by HLA locus, peaking at DRB1 and lowest at HLA-C. Roughly uniform depth of sequencing across donors was assumed in presence/absence analyses.

With 9 bases removed from V and 1 base from J, the gap between germline ends came to 12 bases. CDR3 length: 14 amino acids. CDR1 LNHDA and CDR2 SQIVND come from the germline V gene (reference sequence). The sequenced sample consisted of PBMCs. This sequence originates from a young woman in good health and CMV-seropositive. The J gene is TRBJ2-2, the V gene TRBV19; weak D call: TRBD2 (5 bases). CDR3 in amino acids: CASQWRRNTGELFF. CDR3 nucleotide sequence: TGTGCCAGCCAATGGAGGAGGAACACCGGGGAGCTGTTTTTT.